The rows below give T cell receptor beta chains drawn from one sample of a study of lymphopenia after photon versus proton radiotherapy. Profiled with immunoSEQ multiplex PCR; TCRdb holds only in-frame clones, not every one. This sample has around 160,000 clones; approximately 86% occur once, and the top ten carry about 4.4%. The sample here was peripheral blood, taken from a patient treated with photon-based radiotherapy. The receptors were sampled from a middle-aged man with gastric cancer. The CDR3 runs from the conserved cysteine through the conserved F or W. D genes are given only for firm matches. Part of the rows lack a size; the others show once, few, many or a class for expanded clones.

d_call j_call v_call clone_size cdr3_aa cdr3_nt
. TRBJ2-1 TRBV28 . CASSPSGGWAYNEQFF TGTGCCAGCAGTCCGTCCGGGGGTTGGGCCTACAATGAGCAGTTCTTC
TRBD2 TRBJ2-3 TRBV5-4 . CASSLPTSGRWPDTQYF TGTGCCAGCAGCTTGCCGACTAGCGGGAGATGGCCAGATACGCAGTATTTT
TRBD2 TRBJ2-1 TRBV11-1 . CASSLGTSGWGDNEQFF TGTGCCAGCAGCCTAGGGACTAGCGGGTGGGGTGACAATGAGCAGTTCTTC
. TRBJ1-2 TRBV27 few CASRGLQVGNGYTF TGTGCCAGCAGGGGACTACAGGTTGGAAATGGCTACACCTTC
. TRBJ2-7 TRBV14 . CASSQERGEQYF TGTGCCAGCAGCCAAGAGAGAGGGGAGCAGTACTTC
TRBD1 TRBJ1-3 TRBV5-4 . CASSRRWTGRSGNTIYF TGTGCCAGCAGTCGACGGTGGACAGGCCGCTCTGGAAACACCATATATTTT
. TRBJ2-5 TRBV7-7 . CASSQHPGVQTQYF TGTGCCAGCAGCCAACATCCAGGGGTGCAGACCCAGTACTTC
TRBD1 TRBJ2-4 TRBV25-1 . CASTPKQGAAGNIQYF TGTGCCAGCACTCCCAAGCAGGGGGCCGCGGGAAACATTCAGTACTTC
. TRBJ1-1 TRBV12-5 . CASGLALHTEAFF TGTGCTAGTGGTTTGGCCCTCCACACTGAAGCTTTCTTT
. TRBJ1-2 TRBV6-1 . CASSEAVRAMGYTF TGTGCCAGCAGTGAAGCTGTCAGGGCGATGGGCTACACCTTC
TRBD1 TRBJ1-1 TRBV28 . CASTPPGQRNPEAFF TGTGCCAGCACCCCTCCGGGACAGAGGAATCCGGAAGCTTTCTTT
TRBD2 TRBJ2-1 TRBV5-1 . CASSLEAGGPFNEQFF TGCGCCAGCAGCTTGGAAGCGGGAGGGCCGTTCAATGAGCAGTTCTTC
TRBD1 TRBJ1-1 TRBV5-6 once CASRLLPGQGTMNTEAFF TGTGCCAGCAGACTGTTACCGGGACAGGGGACGATGAACACTGAAGCTTTCTTT
TRBD1 TRBJ2-7 TRBV5-4 . CASSTGQTYEQYF TGTGCCAGCAGTACGGGACAGACCTACGAGCAGTACTTC
. TRBJ1-1 TRBV10-2 few CASSETASAFF TGCGCCAGCAGTGAGACAGCTTCGGCTTTCTTT
TRBD2 TRBJ2-1 TRBV9 . CASSTGTSGRAEAKQFF TGTGCCAGCAGTACCGGGACTAGCGGGAGGGCAGAAGCGAAGCAGTTCTTC
TRBD2 TRBJ2-1 TRBV5-1 . CASSLVAGGPNEQFF TGCGCCAGCAGCTTGGTGGCGGGAGGGCCTAATGAGCAGTTCTTC
TRBD2 TRBJ2-1 TRBV2 . CASRTGTSGRDLNNEQFF TGTGCCAGCAGGACCGGGACTAGCGGGAGGGACCTAAACAATGAGCAGTTCTTC
TRBD1 TRBJ2-3 TRBV2 . CASRDRVPTDTQYF TGTGCCAGCAGGGACAGGGTCCCCACAGATACGCAGTATTTT
. TRBJ2-2 TRBV4-1 . CASSPEENTGELFF TGCGCCAGCAGCCCCGAGGAGAACACCGGGGAGCTGTTTTTT
TRBD2 TRBJ2-3 TRBV30 . CACRRSGGGTDTQYF TGTGCCTGCAGACGGTCGGGAGGGGGAACAGATACGCAGTATTTT
. TRBJ1-5 TRBV30 . CAWSRGIDQPQHF TGTGCCTGGAGTAGGGGGATTGATCAGCCCCAGCATTTT